This T cell receptor beta chain was captured by sequencing in a study of OX40 agonist ivuxolimab in advanced cancers. Across the whole study: Patients were 82.7% male with ages about 23 to 79, mean roughly 55. Overall study results and limits: CD8+ T cells showed, on average, more clonal expansion than CD4+ cells.

Concerning this clone itself: As yet, its antigen is unknown.

The assay was immunoSEQ multiplex PCR, and TCRdb's table has in-frame clones only and misses some. The sample lists 9,500 to 14,000 clones, around 84% occurring once. The germline V and J ends were trimmed by 3 bases and 3 bases, with 21 bases remaining between them. Germline CDR1 and CDR2: MNHNS and SASEGT. This CDR3 region has 18 residues. The input for sequencing was CD4+ or CD8+ T cells sorted from blood, taken in a trial of the OX40 agonist ivuxolimab. The genes are TRBV6-1 and TRBJ1-5, with D possibly being TRBD1 (6 bases). This clonotype was obtained from an adult with an advanced solid tumor such as melanoma, head and neck, liver or kidney cancer. CDR3 residues: CASSDRDNERGYNQPQHF. CDR3 in DNA: TGTGCCAGCAGTGACCGGGACAACGAGAGGGGATACAATCAGCCCCAGCATTTT.